This TCR beta chain was sequenced in a study of PD-1 blockade in classical Hodgkin lymphoma (dated by TCRdb to between 2020 and 2021). Regarding the study in general: A peripheral blood immune signature of response to PD-1 blockade in classical Hodgkin lymphoma was defined using TCR beta sequencing and CyTOF. What the work shows at the level of the full study, not this receptor alone: The study was restricted to a single clinical trial cohort, and the causes of repertoire differences, possibly disease activity or prior therapy, were left undefined. Newly diagnosed patients were reported to have lower baseline TCR diversity than healthy donors, and relapsed/refractory patients were reported to have lower baseline TCR diversity still.

This sample's time point label indicates: newly diagnosed, previously untreated cHL patient sample. To serve as a comparison group for the relapsed/refractory trial patients, PBMCs were sequenced from patients with newly diagnosed, previously untreated classical Hodgkin lymphoma. Peripheral blood was collected in 8 mL Vacutainer Cell Preparation Tubes, from which PBMCs were isolated by centrifugation and then cryopreserved. The Qiagen DNeasy kit was used to extract genomic DNA both from unsorted PBMCs and from the negatively selected CD4+ and CD8+ fractions. Amplification of TCR beta CDR3 regions was done by immunoSEQ multiplex PCR with primers that anneal to V and J segments. A synthetic immune receptor repertoire was used to minimize amplification bias, and any remaining bias was removed computationally after sequencing. On the study's bioinformatics: Custom Python scripts were used to quantify repertoire diversity as the Shannon entropy index. Unsorted, CD4+ and CD8+ repertoires were analyzed separately, except in combined analyses where CD4+ and CD8+ sequences were merged in silico. Here the immuneACCESS table is served through TCRdb, limited to in-frame sequences with V and J called. Missing clones are a known gap in these copies; in checked studies unresolved V genes cover under half, and the rest lacks a known reason. V, J and clone size are those of that table, while D and trimming were read from the DNA. Counted in this sample were about 7,100 clones; about 78% of them appeared once. About 7.6% of the sample is in the top ten clones.

Trimming leaves V shorter by 0 bases and J shorter by 3 bases, with the junction holding 0 bases beyond the gene matches. From its cysteine to its phenylalanine, the CDR3 spans 15 amino acids. CDR3 DNA only is kept here, 45 bases in frame from base 1. The germline V gene provides CDR1 SGHRS and CDR2 YFSETQ. This clone has only a few counts. Its binding antigen is unknown. Within one base of it there is no much larger clone, and no base qualities were kept. The sample consisted of peripheral blood mononuclear cells (PBMCs). The origin of this receptor is a human donor with classical Hodgkin lymphoma. The sequence is built from TRBV5-1 and TRBJ2-3; 11 middle bases align to TRBD2. The DNA sequence reads TGCGCCAGCAGCTTGGGACTAGCGGGGACAGATACGCAGTATTTT. Its amino acids are CASSLGLAGTDTQYF.